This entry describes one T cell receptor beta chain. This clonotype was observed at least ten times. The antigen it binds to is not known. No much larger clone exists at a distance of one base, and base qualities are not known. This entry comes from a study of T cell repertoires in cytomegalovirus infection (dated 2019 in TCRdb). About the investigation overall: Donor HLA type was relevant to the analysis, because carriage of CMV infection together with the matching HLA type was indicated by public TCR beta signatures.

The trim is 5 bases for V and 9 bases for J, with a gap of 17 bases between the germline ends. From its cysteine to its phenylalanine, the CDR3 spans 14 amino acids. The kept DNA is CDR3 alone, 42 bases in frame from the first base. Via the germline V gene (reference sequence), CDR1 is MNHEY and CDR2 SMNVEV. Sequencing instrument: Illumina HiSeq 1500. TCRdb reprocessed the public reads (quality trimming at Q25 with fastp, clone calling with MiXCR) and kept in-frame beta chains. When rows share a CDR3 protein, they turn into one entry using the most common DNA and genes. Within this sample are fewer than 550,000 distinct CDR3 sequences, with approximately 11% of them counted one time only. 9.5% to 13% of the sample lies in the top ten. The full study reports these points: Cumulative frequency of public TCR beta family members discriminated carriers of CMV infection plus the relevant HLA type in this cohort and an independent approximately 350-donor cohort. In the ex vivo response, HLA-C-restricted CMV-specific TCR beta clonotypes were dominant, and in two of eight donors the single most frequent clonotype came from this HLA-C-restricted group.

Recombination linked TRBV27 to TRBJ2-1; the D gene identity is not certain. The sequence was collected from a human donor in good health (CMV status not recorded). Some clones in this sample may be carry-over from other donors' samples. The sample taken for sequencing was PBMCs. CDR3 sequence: CASSPVSRHPEQFF. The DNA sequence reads TGTGCCAGCAGTCCGGTGTCAAGACATCCTGAGCAGTTCTTC.